What follows are 30 T cell receptor beta chains derived from one specimen sequenced in a study of cytomegalovirus exposure and HLA in healthy donors. PCR used 60 Vbeta primers and 13 Jbeta primers. The protocol was immunoSEQ multiplex PCR, while the TCRdb copy is restricted to in-frame clones and leaves out a portion. Among roughly 150,000 clones listed, approximately 80% were seen once. What was sequenced was PBMCs. These receptors were obtained from a man in his forties in good health and CMV-seronegative.

The chain is built from TRBV10-3 and TRBJ2-7; TRBD2 agrees at 13 bases. CDR1 is ENHRY, CDR2 SYGVKD, per germline. Losses at the gene ends were 5 bases for V and 5 bases for J; bases not matched to a gene: 6. The CDR3 runs 15 residues. The CDR3 DNA sequence: TGTGCCATCAGTTCTGGGACTAGCGGGATAGACGAGCAGTACTTC. As protein: CAISSGTSGIDEQYF.

V gene TRBV7-9 combines with J gene TRBJ1-2, with 10 bases lining up with TRBD1. CDR1 and CDR2 from the germline V gene are SEHNR and FQNEAQ (reference sequence). The CDR3 has 14 residues. The trim removed 5 bases at V and 8 bases at J, leaving 8 bases unmatched. In nucleotides, the CDR3 is TGTGCCAGCAGCCTACGGGACAGGGGACCCGGCTACACCTTC. It encodes CASSLRDRGPGYTF. The variable domain in full, with the rest retrieved from reference TRBV7-9 and TRBJ1-2, is DTGVSQNPRHKITKRGQNVTFRCDPISEHNRLYWYRQTLGQGPEFLTYFQNEAQLEKSRLLSDRFSAERPKGSFSTLEIQRTEQGDSAMYLCASSLRDRGPGYTFGSGTRLTVV.

The J gene is TRBJ2-1, the V gene TRBV7-2, with 7 positions matching TRBD1. Germline lookup yields CDR1 SGHTA and CDR2 FQGNSA. The CDR3 covers 14 residues. J gave up 4 bases and V 8 bases, and 8 bases lay outside the gene matches. The CDR3 sequence is CASQRQGAYNEQFF. As DNA, the CDR3 is TGTGCCAGCCAAAGACAGGGCGCATACAATGAGCAGTTCTTC.

The chain carries TRBV7-2 and TRBJ2-7, with a weak D call TRBD1 (7 bases). V shed 5 bases and J shed 4 bases, with 15 bases lying between them. The CDR3 is made up of 14 amino acids. Germline V gene sequence: CDR1 SGHTA, CDR2 FQGNSA. This CDR3 is CASSQRQGGYEQYF. DNA for the CDR3: TGTGCCAGCAGCCAGCGGCAGGGGGGATACGAGCAGTACTTC. Supplemented by reference TRBV7-2 and TRBJ2-7, the full variable domain reads GAGVSQSPSNKVTEKGKDVELRCDPISGHTALYWYRQSLGQGLEFLIYFQGNSAPDKSGLPSDRFSAERTGGSVSTLTIQRTQQEDSAVYLCASSQRQGGYEQYFGPGTRLTVT.

This clone was seen once. The chain links TRBV19 to TRBJ2-7; 9 nucleotides match TRBD2. Germline V gives CDR1 LNHDA, CDR2 SQIVND (reference sequence). Losses at the gene ends were 1 base for V and 5 bases for J; bases not matched to a gene: 3. This CDR3 has 14 amino acids. In nucleotides, the CDR3 is TGTGCCAGTAGTATAGGTAGCGGGGGCAACGAGCAGTACTTC. Translation gives CASSIGSGGNEQYF.

CDR3 nucleotide sequence: TGTGCCAGCAGCGGGGGGACAGGGGGACAAACATTACAAGAGACCCAGTACTTC. It translates to CASSGGTGGQTLQETQYF. The V and J genes are TRBV13 and TRBJ2-5; 11 nucleotides match TRBD1. This CDR3 region has 18 residues. J was trimmed by 2 bases and V by 5 bases; bases with no gene match: 13. Germline values: CDR1 PRHDT, CDR2 FYEKMQ (reference sequence). The entire variable domain, with the rest obtained from reference TRBV13 and TRBJ2-5, is as follows: AAGVIQSPRHLIKEKRETATLKCYPIPRHDTVYWYQQGPGQDPQFLISFYEKMQSDKGSIPDRFSAQQFSDYHSELNMSSLELGDSALYFCASSGGTGGQTLQETQYFGPGTRLLVL.

The rearrangement uses TRBV15 and TRBJ2-6; tentatively, D is TRBD2 (6 bases). Germline values: CDR1 LNHNV, CDR2 YYDKDF (reference sequence). The V gene lost 5 bases and the J gene lost 0 bases, with 14 bases spanning the gap. The CDR3 has 17 amino acids. The CDR3 sequence is CATSPRPGDSGANVLTF. In DNA, the CDR3 is TGTGCCACCAGCCCCCGTCCGGGAGACTCTGGGGCCAACGTCCTGACTTTC.

The chain couples TRBV13 to TRBJ2-1; 10 bases line up with TRBD2. Trimming cost V 4 bases and J 7 bases; bases outside gene matches: 7. Per the germline V gene, CDR1 is PRHDT and CDR2 is FYEKMQ (reference sequence). There are 15 residues in the CDR3. CDR3 protein: CASSSTGTSENEQFF. The CDR3 coding sequence is TGTGCCAGCAGCTCAACCGGGACTAGCGAGAATGAGCAGTTCTTC.

This clone was recorded once. The chain carries TRBV6-1 and TRBJ1-5, with D uncertain. Germline lookup yields CDR1 MNHNS and CDR2 SASEGT. V was trimmed by 1 base and J by 8 bases, leaving 12 bases between them. The length of the CDR3 is 14 residues. Here the CDR3 reads CASSEVDSREPQHF. The CDR3 nucleotides are TGTGCCAGCAGTGAAGTCGACTCACGGGAGCCCCAGCATTTT.

This chain connects TRBV5-1 to TRBJ2-5, with a weak D call TRBD2 (6 bases). The germline V and J ends were trimmed by 4 bases and 2 bases, with 9 bases remaining between them. Germline V gene sequence: CDR1 SGHRS, CDR2 YFSETQ. The CDR3 covers 13 residues. CDR3 sequence: CASSRDLQETQYF. CDR3 sequence (DNA): TGCGCCAGCAGCCGGGACTTGCAAGAGACCCAGTACTTC.

The chain is built from TRBV7-2 and TRBJ2-7; 8 nucleotides agree with TRBD2. CDR3 length equals 14 residues. The germline V gene has CDR1 SGHTA and CDR2 FQGNSA. V gave up 4 bases and J gave up 3 bases; unmatched junction bases: 5. Here the CDR3 reads CASSSTSDHYEQYF. The DNA for the CDR3 is TGTGCCAGCAGCTCGACTAGCGACCACTACGAGCAGTACTTC.

V usage is TRBV30 and J usage is TRBJ1-1; D remains unclear. CDR1 and CDR2 (germline): GTSNPN, SVGIG (reference sequence). The CDR3 length is 15 residues. Trimming took 0 bases from V and 3 from J, leaving 14 bases between them. The CDR3 region has the DNA TGTGCCTGGAGTGTAGGCCCCAGCGCCTACACTGAAGCTTTCTTT. Amino acid sequence: CAWSVGPSAYTEAFF.

The chain is built from TRBV6-5 and TRBJ2-7; 10 bases are shared with TRBD1. CDR1 is MNHEY, CDR2 SVGAGI, per germline. There are 15 residues in the CDR3. V shed 6 bases, J shed 5 bases, and the junction held 10 bases outside the gene matches. CDR3 in DNA: TGTGCCAGCAGCCCAAGACAGGGGGCGGTCAACGAGCAGTACTTC. Protein product: CASSPRQGAVNEQYF.

On this clone: Other DNA sequences in the same sample also yield this CDR3. The chain recombines TRBV28 with TRBJ1-2; TRBD1 matches at 7 bases. This CDR3 contains 13 residues. J was trimmed by 8 bases and V by 6 bases; bases with no gene match: 9. Germline CDR1 is MDHEN and CDR2 is SYDVKM. Written as DNA, the CDR3 is TGTGCCAGCAGCACGCAGACAGGGCTGGGCTACACCTTC. Its protein is CASSTQTGLGYTF.

This clone was detected a few times. This chain links TRBV10-3 with TRBJ1-1; 8 bases match TRBD1. This CDR3 comprises 12 residues. The V and J ends lost 9 bases and 2 bases, in that order; junction bases with no gene match: 2. The germline V gene encodes CDR1 ENHRY and CDR2 SYGVKD. Here the CDR3 reads CAIGTGNTEAFF. For the CDR3, the DNA is TGTGCCATTGGGACAGGTAACACTGAAGCTTTCTTT.

The rearrangement joins TRBV29-1 to TRBJ1-2; D may be TRBD1 (5 bases). CDR1 and CDR2 (germline): SQVTM, ANQGSEA. The ends were cut back, 7 bases at V and 1 base at J, with 16 bases in the middle. The CDR3 length is 14 residues. CDR3 loop: CSAPGEGNNYGYTF. CDR3 nucleotide sequence: TGCAGCGCCCCTGGGGAGGGGAATAACTATGGCTACACCTTC.

The genes are TRBV16 and TRBJ1-4; a possible D gene is TRBD1 (5 bases). Per the germline V gene, CDR1 is KGHSY and CDR2 is FQNENV. V was cut by 2 bases and J by 10 bases, with 17 bases left in between. The CDR3 covers 15 residues. CDR3 coding DNA: TGTGCCAGCAGCCAAGGGGCTAGGAGGGGCGGAAAACTGTTTTTT. It specifies CASSQGARRGGKLFF.

This clone was seen once. The chain employs TRBV20-1 and TRBJ2-7; D is possibly TRBD2 (6 bases). The germline V gene has CDR1 DFQATT and CDR2 SNEGSKA (reference sequence). The CDR3 has 11 residues. The ends were cut back, 6 bases at V and 2 bases at J, with 8 bases in the middle. The DNA for the CDR3 is TGCAGTGCAACGGGGGCCTACGAGCAGTACTTC. It yields the protein CSATGAYEQYF.

This chain connects TRBV19 to TRBJ2-6; D gene uncertain. Trimming took off 3 bases at V and 0 bases at J, with 9 bases between the two ends. CDR1 LNHDA and CDR2 SQIVND come from the germline V gene (reference sequence). CDR3 length: 16 amino acids. The DNA of the CDR3 is TGTGCCAGTAGTATGTACAGTACCTCTGGGGCCAACGTCCTGACTTTC. Protein product: CASSMYSTSGANVLTF.

This chain joins TRBV30 and TRBJ1-1, with 12 bases aligning to TRBD1. The germline V gene has CDR1 GTSNPN and CDR2 SVGIG (reference sequence). V lost 1 base to trimming and J lost 4 bases; unmatched junction nucleotides: 4. This CDR3 is 15 amino acids long. CDR3 nucleotide sequence: TGTGCCTGGAGTGCACGGGACAGGGGGCCCACTGAAGCTTTCTTT. Translating gives CAWSARDRGPTEAFF.

The chain couples TRBV7-9 to TRBJ1-1; D ambiguous. CDR1 SEHNR and CDR2 FQNEAQ come from the germline V gene (reference sequence). This CDR3 is 15 amino acids long. The V end lost 1 base, the J end lost 1 base, and 10 bases lay between the germline ends. The CDR3 DNA reads as TGTGCCAGCAGCTTAGTTACTGCAAGGAACACTGAAGCTTTCTTT. Encoded protein: CASSLVTARNTEAFF. The variable domain in full, with the rest retrieved from reference TRBV7-9 and TRBJ1-1, is DTGVSQNPRHKITKRGQNVTFRCDPISEHNRLYWYRQTLGQGPEFLTYFQNEAQLEKSRLLSDRFSAERPKGSFSTLEIQRTEQGDSAMYLCASSLVTARNTEAFFGQGTRLTVV.

The V and J genes are TRBV5-1 and TRBJ1-2; TRBD1 is a possible D gene (5 bases). The germline V gene encodes CDR1 SGHRS and CDR2 YFSETQ. Trimming pared 1 base from V and 8 bases from J, leaving 30 bases between. This CDR3 spans 19 amino acids. The CDR3 loop is CASSLNRPGLSSFNLGYTF. As DNA, the CDR3 is TGCGCCAGCAGCTTGAATCGGCCAGGGCTTTCTTCATTTAATTTAGGCTACACCTTC.

Written as DNA, the CDR3 is TGTGCCAGCAGTGACTTCCAGGCTAGCGGCAATGAGCAGTTCTTC. This translates into CASSDFQASGNEQFF. The V call is TRBV6-4, the J call TRBJ2-1; TRBD2 matches at 7 bases. The CDR3 is 15 amino acids. CDR1 and CDR2 (germline): MRHNA, SNTAGT. The junction had 6 bases not matched to a gene; V was cut back by 1 base and J by 6 bases.

The V gene is TRBV5-3, the J gene TRBJ1-2; 7 bases line up with TRBD1. TRBV5-3 is marked as an open reading frame, function uncertain. The length of the CDR3 is 18 residues. Written as DNA, the CDR3 is TGTGCGGGGCCGGGAAAACAGGATCCTAAGGGGGCTATTTATGGCTACACCTTC. This gives the protein CAGPGKQDPKGAIYGYTF.

The rearrangement uses TRBV6-1 and TRBJ2-1; 8 bases line up with TRBD2. Germline V gives CDR1 MNHNS, CDR2 SASEGT. The junction had 8 bases not matched to a gene; V was cut back by 4 bases and J by 9 bases. The CDR3 length is 14 residues. The CDR3 DNA reads TGTGCCAGCAGTGTTAGCGGGGAGGTGGGTGAGCAGTTCTTC. Translated: CASSVSGEVGEQFF.

The rearrangement links TRBV7-9 to TRBJ2-7; a possible D gene is TRBD1 (5 bases). The V gene's germline CDR1 is SEHNR and CDR2 FQNEAQ (reference sequence). V was clipped by 1 base and J by 9 bases, with 13 bases between them. The CDR3 length is 13 residues. CDR3 DNA: TGTGCCAGCAGCTTAGTCCAGGGTTTCGGGCAGTACTTC. Translating it yields CASSLVQGFGQYF.

The chain employs TRBV6-1 and TRBJ2-2, with a weak D call TRBD1 (5 bases). This CDR3 has 14 residues. Trimming cost V 10 bases and J 1 base, with 13 bases left between them. Germline CDR1 MNHNS, CDR2 SASEGT. The CDR3 DNA follows: TGTGCCACCAACCCGACAGTGAACACCGGGGAGCTGTTTTTT. The encoded protein is CATNPTVNTGELFF.

This chain connects TRBV19 to TRBJ2-3; D is perhaps TRBD2 (6 bases). Per germline, CDR1 LNHDA and CDR2 SQIVND (reference sequence). The V gene lost 3 bases and the J gene lost 3 bases, with 19 bases spanning the gap. The CDR3 consists of 17 residues. Here the CDR3 reads CASSISSLGGSTDTQYF. Written as DNA, the CDR3 is TGTGCCAGTAGTATTTCTTCGTTGGGGGGATCTACAGATACGCAGTATTTT.

The chain combines TRBV11-3 with TRBJ1-6; no definite D call. The V end lost 5 bases, the J end lost 5 bases, and 7 bases lay between the germline ends. Germline V CDR1 and CDR2: SGHNT, YENEEA. CDR3 size: 13 residues. The CDR3 protein is CASSPLHNSPLHF. CDR3 sequence (DNA): TGTGCCAGCAGCCCTCTCCATAATTCACCCCTCCACTTT.

The rearrangement joins TRBV7-9 to TRBJ2-7, with 8 bases lining up with TRBD1. The CDR3 extends over 16 amino acids. V trimming: 0 bases; J trimming: 5 bases; junction bases outside the gene matches: 9. Germline V gene data show CDR1 as SEHNR and CDR2 as FQNEAQ (reference sequence). The CDR3 DNA reads as TGTGCCAGCAGCTTAGCGGGGAGGACAGGGTTTCACGAGCAGTACTTC. Encoded protein: CASSLAGRTGFHEQYF. Full variable domain (outside the CDR3, taken from reference TRBV7-9 and TRBJ2-7): DTGVSQNPRHKITKRGQNVTFRCDPISEHNRLYWYRQTLGQGPEFLTYFQNEAQLEKSRLLSDRFSAERPKGSFSTLEIQRTEQGDSAMYLCASSLAGRTGFHEQYFGPGTRLTVT.